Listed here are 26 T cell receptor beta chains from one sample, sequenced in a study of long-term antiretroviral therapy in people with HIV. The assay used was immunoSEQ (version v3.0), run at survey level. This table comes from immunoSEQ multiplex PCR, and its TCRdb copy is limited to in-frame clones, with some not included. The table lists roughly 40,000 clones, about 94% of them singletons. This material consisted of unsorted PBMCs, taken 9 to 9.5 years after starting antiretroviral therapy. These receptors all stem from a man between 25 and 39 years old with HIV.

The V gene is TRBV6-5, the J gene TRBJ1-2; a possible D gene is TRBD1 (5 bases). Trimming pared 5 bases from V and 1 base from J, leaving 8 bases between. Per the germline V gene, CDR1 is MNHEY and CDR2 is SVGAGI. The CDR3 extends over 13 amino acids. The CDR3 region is CASSVTDNYGYTF. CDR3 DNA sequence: TGTGCCAGCAGTGTGACAGATAACTATGGCTACACCTTC.

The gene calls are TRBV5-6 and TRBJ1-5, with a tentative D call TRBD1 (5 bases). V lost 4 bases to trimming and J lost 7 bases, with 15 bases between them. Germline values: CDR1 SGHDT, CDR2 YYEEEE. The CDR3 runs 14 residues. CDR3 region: CASSPGPAEQPQHF. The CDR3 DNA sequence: TGTGCCAGCAGCCCAGGGCCGGCAGAGCAGCCCCAGCATTTT.

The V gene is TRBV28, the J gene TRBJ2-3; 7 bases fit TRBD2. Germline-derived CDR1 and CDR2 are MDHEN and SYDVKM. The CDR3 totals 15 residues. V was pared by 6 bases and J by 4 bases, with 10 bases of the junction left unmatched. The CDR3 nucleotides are TGTGCCAGCAGAACCGGCGGGGGAACCCCAGATACGCAGTATTTT. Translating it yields CASRTGGGTPDTQYF.

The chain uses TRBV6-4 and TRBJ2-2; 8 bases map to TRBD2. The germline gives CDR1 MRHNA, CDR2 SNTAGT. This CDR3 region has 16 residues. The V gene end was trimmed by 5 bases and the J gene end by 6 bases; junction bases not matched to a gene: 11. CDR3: CASSRLASGSPGELFF. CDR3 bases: TGTGCCAGCAGTCGACTGGCTAGCGGGTCGCCCGGGGAGCTGTTTTTT.

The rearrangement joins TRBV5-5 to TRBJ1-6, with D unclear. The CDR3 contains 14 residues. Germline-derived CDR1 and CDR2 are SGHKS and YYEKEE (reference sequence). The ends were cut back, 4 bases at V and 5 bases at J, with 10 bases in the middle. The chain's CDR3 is CASSPGWDNSPLHF. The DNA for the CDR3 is TGTGCCAGCAGCCCCGGCTGGGATAATTCACCCCTCCACTTT.

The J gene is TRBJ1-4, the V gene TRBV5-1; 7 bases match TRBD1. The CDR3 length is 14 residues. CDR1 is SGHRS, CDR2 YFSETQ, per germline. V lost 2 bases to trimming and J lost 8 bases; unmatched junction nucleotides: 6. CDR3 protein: CASSFPGGGEKLFF. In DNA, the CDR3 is TGCGCCAGCAGCTTCCCAGGGGGTGGGGAAAAACTGTTTTTT.

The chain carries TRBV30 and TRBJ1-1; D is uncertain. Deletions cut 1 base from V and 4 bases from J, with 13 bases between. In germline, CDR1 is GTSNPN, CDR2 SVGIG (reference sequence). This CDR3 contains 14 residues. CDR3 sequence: CAWSGTGSRTEAFF. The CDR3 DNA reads TGTGCCTGGAGTGGGACGGGTTCTCGCACTGAAGCTTTCTTT.

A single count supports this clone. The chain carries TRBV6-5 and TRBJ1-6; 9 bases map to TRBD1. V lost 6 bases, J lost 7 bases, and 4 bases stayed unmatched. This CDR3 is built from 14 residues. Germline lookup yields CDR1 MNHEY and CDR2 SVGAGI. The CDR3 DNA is TGTGCCAGCAGAGTGGACAGGGGAAATTCACCCCTCCACTTT. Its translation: CASRVDRGNSPLHF.

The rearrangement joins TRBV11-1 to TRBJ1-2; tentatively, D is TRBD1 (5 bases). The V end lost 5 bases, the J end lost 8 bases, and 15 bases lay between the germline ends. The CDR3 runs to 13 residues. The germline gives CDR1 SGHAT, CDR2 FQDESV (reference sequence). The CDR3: CASSRPGRRGYTF. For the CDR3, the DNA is TGTGCCAGCAGCCGCCCGGGACGACGGGGCTACACCTTC.

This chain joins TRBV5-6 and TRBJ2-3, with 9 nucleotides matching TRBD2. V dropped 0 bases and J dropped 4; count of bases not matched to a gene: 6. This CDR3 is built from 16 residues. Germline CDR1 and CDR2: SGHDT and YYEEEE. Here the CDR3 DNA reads TGTGCCAGCAGCTTGGTTGGCGGGGGGGCCCCAGATACGCAGTATTTT. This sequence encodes CASSLVGGGAPDTQYF.

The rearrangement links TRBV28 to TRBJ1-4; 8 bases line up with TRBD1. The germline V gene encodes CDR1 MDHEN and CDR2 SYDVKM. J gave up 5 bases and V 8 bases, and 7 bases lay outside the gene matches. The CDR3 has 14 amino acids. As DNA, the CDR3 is TGTGCCAGCTTTTCGGCAGGGGGCAATGAAAAACTGTTTTTT. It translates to CASFSAGGNEKLFF.

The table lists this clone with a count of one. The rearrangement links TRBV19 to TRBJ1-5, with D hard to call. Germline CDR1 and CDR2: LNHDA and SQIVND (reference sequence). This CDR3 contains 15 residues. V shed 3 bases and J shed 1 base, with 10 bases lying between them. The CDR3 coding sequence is TGTGCCAGTAGTATTGTCCCCGGGAGCAATCAGCCCCAGCATTTT. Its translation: CASSIVPGSNQPQHF.

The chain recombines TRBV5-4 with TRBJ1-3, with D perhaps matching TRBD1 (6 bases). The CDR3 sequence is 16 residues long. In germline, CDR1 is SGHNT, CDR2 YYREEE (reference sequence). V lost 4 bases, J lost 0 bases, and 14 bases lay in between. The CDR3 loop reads CASSKPGQDSGNTIYF. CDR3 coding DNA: TGTGCCAGCAGCAAACCGGGACAAGACTCTGGAAACACCATATATTTT.

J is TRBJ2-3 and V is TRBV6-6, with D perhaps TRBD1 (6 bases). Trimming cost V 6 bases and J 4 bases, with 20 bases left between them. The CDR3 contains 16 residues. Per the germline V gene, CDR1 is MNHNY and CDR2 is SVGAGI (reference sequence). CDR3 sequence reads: CASRRAGDGGSDTQYF. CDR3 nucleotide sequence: TGTGCCAGCAGACGCGCAGGGGATGGAGGATCAGATACGCAGTATTTT.

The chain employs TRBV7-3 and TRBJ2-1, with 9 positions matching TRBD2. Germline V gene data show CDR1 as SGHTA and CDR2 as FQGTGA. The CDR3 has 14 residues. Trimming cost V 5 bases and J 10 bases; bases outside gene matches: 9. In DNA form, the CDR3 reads TGTGCCAGCAGCCAAGCGGGACTAGCAGACGAGCAGTTCTTC. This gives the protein CASSQAGLADEQFF. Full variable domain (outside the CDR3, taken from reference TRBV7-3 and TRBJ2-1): GAGVSQTPSNKVTEKGKYVELRCDPISGHTALYWYRQSLGQGPEFLIYFQGTGAADDSGLPNDRFFAVRPEGSVSTLKIQRTERGDSAVYLCASSQAGLADEQFFGPGTRLTVL.

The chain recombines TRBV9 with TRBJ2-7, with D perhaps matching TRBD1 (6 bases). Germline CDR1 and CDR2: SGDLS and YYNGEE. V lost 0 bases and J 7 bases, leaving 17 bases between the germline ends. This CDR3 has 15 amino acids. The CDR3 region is CASSVGVQGQGEQYF. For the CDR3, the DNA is TGTGCCAGCAGCGTAGGAGTCCAGGGCCAGGGGGAGCAGTACTTC.

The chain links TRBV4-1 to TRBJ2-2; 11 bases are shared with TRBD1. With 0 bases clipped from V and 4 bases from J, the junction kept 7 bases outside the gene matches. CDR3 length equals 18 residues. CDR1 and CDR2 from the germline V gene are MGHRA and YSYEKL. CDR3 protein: CASSQDIGQGAGTGELFF. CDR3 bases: TGCGCCAGCAGCCAAGATATCGGACAGGGGGCTGGCACCGGGGAGCTGTTTTTT.

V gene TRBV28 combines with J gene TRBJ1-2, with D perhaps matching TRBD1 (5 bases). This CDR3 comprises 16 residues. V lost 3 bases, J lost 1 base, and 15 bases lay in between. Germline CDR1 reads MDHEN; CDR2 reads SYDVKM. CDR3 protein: CASSFGAAANNYGYTF. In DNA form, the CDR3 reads TGTGCCAGCAGTTTCGGGGCAGCAGCCAATAACTATGGCTACACCTTC.

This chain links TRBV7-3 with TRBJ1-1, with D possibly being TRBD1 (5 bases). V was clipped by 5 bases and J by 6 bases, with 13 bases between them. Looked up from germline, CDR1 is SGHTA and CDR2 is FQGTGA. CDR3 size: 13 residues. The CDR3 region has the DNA TGTGCCAGCAGCCCCGGGGGTTTGCCTGAAGCTTTCTTT. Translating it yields CASSPGGLPEAFF.

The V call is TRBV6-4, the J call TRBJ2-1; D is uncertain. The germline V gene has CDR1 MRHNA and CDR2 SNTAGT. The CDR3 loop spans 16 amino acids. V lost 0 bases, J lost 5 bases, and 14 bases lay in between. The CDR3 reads CASSDSTGPPDNEQFF. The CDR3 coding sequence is TGTGCCAGCAGTGACTCGACCGGTCCCCCAGACAATGAGCAGTTCTTC.

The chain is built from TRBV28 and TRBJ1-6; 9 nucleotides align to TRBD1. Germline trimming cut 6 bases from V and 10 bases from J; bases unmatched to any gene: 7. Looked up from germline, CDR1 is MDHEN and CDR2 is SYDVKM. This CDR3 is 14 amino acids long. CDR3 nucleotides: TGTGCCAGCAGAGAGGGACAGGGTAACTCACCCCTCCACTTT. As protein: CASREGQGNSPLHF.

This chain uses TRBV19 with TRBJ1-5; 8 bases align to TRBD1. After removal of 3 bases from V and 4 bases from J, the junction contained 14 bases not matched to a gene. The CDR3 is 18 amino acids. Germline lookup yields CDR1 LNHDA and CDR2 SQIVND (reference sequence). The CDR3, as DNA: TGTGCCAGTAGTATCACCCAAGACATTTGGACAGGGAATCAGCCCCAGCATTTT. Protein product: CASSITQDIWTGNQPQHF.

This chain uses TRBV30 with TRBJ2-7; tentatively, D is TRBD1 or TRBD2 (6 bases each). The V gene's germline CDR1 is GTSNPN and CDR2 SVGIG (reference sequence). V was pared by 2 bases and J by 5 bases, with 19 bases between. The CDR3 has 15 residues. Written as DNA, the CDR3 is TGTGCCTGGAGTTGGTTAAGGGGGGATATCAACGAGCAGTACTTC. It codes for CAWSWLRGDINEQYF.

DNA of the CDR3: TGTGCCATCAGTGCGGACACTCAGGCCTACACCTTC. It specifies CAISADTQAYTF. This rearrangement joins TRBV10-3 to TRBJ1-2; D is possibly TRBD1 (5 bases). The V gene's germline CDR1 is ENHRY and CDR2 SYGVKD. The CDR3 is made up of 12 amino acids. Trimming removed 4 bases at V and 10 bases at J, with 13 bases between.

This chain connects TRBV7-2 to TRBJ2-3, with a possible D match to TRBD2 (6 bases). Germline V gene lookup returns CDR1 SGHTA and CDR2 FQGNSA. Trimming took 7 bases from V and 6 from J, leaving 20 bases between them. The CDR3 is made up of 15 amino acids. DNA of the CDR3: TGTGCCAGCACCGCCTTTGGAGGGCTGAGTGATACGCAGTATTTT. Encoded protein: CASTAFGGLSDTQYF.

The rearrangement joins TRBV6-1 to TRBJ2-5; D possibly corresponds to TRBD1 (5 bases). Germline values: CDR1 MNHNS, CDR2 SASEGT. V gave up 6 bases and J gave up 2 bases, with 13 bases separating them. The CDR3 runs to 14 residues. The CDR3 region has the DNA TGTGCCAGCAGGATGACAGCAGTTCAAGAGACCCAGTACTTC. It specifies CASRMTAVQETQYF.